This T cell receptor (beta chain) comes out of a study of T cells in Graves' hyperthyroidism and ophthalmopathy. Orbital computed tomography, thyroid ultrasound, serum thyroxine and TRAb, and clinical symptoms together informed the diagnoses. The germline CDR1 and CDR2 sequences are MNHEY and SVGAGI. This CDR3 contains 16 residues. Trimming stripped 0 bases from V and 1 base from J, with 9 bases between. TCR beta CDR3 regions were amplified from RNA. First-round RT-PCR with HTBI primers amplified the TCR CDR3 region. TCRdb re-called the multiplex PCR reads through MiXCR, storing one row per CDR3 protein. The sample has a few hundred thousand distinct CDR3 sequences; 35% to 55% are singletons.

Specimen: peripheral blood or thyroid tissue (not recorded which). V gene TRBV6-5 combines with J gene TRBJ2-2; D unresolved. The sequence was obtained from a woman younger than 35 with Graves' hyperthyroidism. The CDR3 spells CASSYSAGRNTGELFF. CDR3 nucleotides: TGTGCCAGCAGTTACTCGGCCGGACGGAACACCGGGGAGCTGTTTTTT.